The T cell receptor (beta chain) described here comes from a study of blood T cell repertoires in COVID-19 (dated by TCRdb to about 2020). In terms of the full investigation: Samples from collaborators originated in the United States, Italy and Spain and spanned both the acute and convalescent phases of COVID-19. The repertoires were made available in a free public database intended to serve as a resource for research on the immune response to SARS-CoV-2. The prospective study material was composed of cDNA or gDNA derived from T cells, B-cell-depleted T cells, or PBMCs. The sample metadata nearly always contained a de-identified subject ID, COVID-19 status, age in years and sex. Where HLA class I and class II types were available, the types were taken from metadata supplied by the sample provider, not from assay-based typing. The samples were drawn from two sources: the first 160 participants of the ongoing ImmuneRACE study, and 1,254 subjects contributed by 6 global collaborators. Deeply sampled blood TCRbeta repertoires from subjects exposed to, actively infected with, or recovered from COVID-19 were included in the dataset. The investigation overall reported the following: How much clinical and demographic metadata was included differed by source and by participant, and the metadata was provided uncurated.

The germline V gene provides CDR1 SNHLY and CDR2 FYNNEI. Relative to germline, V is 2 bases shorter and J is 10 bases shorter, with 15 bases between their ends. The CDR3 measures 15 amino acids from cysteine to phenylalanine. Only the CDR3 part of the read is kept: 45 bases, read in frame from the first base. Each collaborating institution followed its own protocols to collect whole blood in K2EDTA tubes. Collaborator samples were shipped for TCRbeta analysis as frozen whole blood, isolated PBMCs, or DNA extracted from either sample type. This clone was seen ten or more times. What antigen it recognizes has not been identified. No clone much larger than this one lies a single base away; base qualities are absent. TCRbeta CDR3 regions were amplified from genomic DNA using the immunoSEQ Assay, a bias-controlled multiplex PCR. In the original analysis: The number of nucleated cells in each sample was estimated by amplification of reference gene primers within the assay. To quantify the absolute abundance of each unique TCRbeta CDR3 rearrangement, sequence reads were collapsed and filtered. For each sample, productive Simpson clonality was calculated by taking the square root of Simpson's diversity index across productive rearrangements. As stored in TCRdb, this immuneACCESS dataset retains in-frame rearrangements with V and J assigned. A fraction of the clones does not appear; measured against another copy, unresolved V genes explain less than half of the discrepancy, and the remainder lacks a known reason. D and trimming come from the DNA, and the V and J calls and clone size come from that table. The sample records over 200,000 clones, around 84% of which are singletons. Of the sample, approximately 6.1% is held by the ten largest clones.

This sequence uses TRBV2 and TRBJ1-6; a weak D assignment points to TRBD1 (5 bases agree). Input material: peripheral blood. The clonotype comes from an elderly man with acute or convalescent COVID-19. The bases read TGTGCCAGCAGTGAATTAGGCCAGGGCAGATCACCCCTCCACTTT. Translation gives CASSELGQGRSPLHF.